Reported below is one T cell receptor beta chain. The source of the sample is a study of cytomegalovirus exposure and HLA in healthy donors. The ends were cut back, 1 base at V and 4 bases at J, with 11 bases in the middle. The CDR3 extends over 15 amino acids. Germline V gives CDR1 SGHDN, CDR2 FVKESK. A multiplex PCR was run with 60 Vbeta primers and 13 Jbeta primers. Sequencing used immunoSEQ multiplex PCR; TCRdb keeps in-frame clones, though not all of them. The data show about 200,000 clones, roughly 80% seen once. This chain connects TRBV14 to TRBJ2-1; D may be TRBD2 (6 bases). Sequencing was done on a sample of PBMCs. The receptor was isolated from a man in his forties or fifties in good health and CMV-seronegative. CDR3 sequence reads: CASSQAGGAYNEQFF. The CDR3 DNA follows: TGTGCCAGCAGCCAAGCTGGAGGGGCTTACAATGAGCAGTTCTTC.